Included here is one T cell receptor (beta chain) sequence, with context. The source of the sample is a study of cytomegalovirus exposure and HLA in healthy donors. Researchers ran the PCR with 60 Vbeta and 13 Jbeta primers. TCRdb's table, derived via immunoSEQ multiplex PCR, lists solely in-frame clones and lacks some. Among 100,000 to 150,000 clones listed, roughly 74% were seen once. Source material: PBMCs. The clonotype originates from a woman aged 50 to 60 in good health and CMV-seropositive.

As DNA, the CDR3 is TGTGCCAGCAGCTCTCAGACAGCAATAACCTACGAGCAGTACTTC. Translated: CASSSQTAITYEQYF. The rearrangement joins TRBV11-2 to TRBJ2-7, with TRBD1 as a possible D gene (5 bases). Germline CDR1 and CDR2: SGHAT and FQNNGV. CDR3 length: 15 amino acids. Trimming removed 4 bases at V and 2 bases at J, with 15 bases between.